The entry below describes one T cell receptor (beta chain). J lost 2 bases, V lost 3 bases, and 6 bases had no gene match. Germline V gene lookup returns CDR1 SNHLY and CDR2 FYNNEI. This CDR3 region has 17 residues. The source of the sample is a study of blood T cell repertoires in COVID-19. The repertoire was sequenced with immunoSEQ multiplex PCR; TCRdb's copy has only in-frame clones and lacks some. The sample has about 240,000 clones; 87% are singletons. The sequenced material came from peripheral blood. The clonotype comes from a man between 60 and 75 years old who had recovered from COVID-19. V gene TRBV2 combines with J gene TRBJ2-6, with 8 bases lining up with TRBD2. The CDR3 region is CASSDVRGVAGANVLTF. The CDR3 nucleotides read TGTGCCAGCAGTGATGTGCGGGGGGTAGCTGGGGCCAACGTCCTGACTTTC.